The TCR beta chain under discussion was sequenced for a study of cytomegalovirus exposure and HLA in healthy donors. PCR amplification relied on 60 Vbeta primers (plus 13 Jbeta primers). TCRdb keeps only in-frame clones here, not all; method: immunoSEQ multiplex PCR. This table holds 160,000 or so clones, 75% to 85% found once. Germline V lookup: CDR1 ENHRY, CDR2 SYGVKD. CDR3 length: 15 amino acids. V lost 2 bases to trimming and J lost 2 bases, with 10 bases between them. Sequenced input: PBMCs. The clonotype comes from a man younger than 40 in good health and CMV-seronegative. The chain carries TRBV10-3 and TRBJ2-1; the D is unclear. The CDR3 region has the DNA TGTGCCATCAGTGAGGGGTACGGAGCCTACAATGAGCAGTTCTTC. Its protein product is CAISEGYGAYNEQFF.